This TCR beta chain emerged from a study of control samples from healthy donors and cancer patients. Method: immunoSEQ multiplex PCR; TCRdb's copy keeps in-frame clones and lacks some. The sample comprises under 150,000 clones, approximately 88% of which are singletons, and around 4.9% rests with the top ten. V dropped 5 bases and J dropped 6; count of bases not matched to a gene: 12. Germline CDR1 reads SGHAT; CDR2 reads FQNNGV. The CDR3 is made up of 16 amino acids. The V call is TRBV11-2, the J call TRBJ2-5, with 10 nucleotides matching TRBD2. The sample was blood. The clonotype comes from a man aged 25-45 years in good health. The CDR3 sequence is CASSPRIAGGLKTQYF. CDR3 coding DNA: TGTGCCAGCAGCCCCCGTATAGCGGGAGGTCTGAAGACCCAGTACTTC.